This T cell receptor beta chain was retrieved from a study of cytotoxic CD8 clonotypes in ibrutinib-treated CLL. The CDR3 is made up of 13 amino acids. Germline V gives CDR1 SNHLY, CDR2 FYNNEI. The V end lost 7 bases, the J end lost 2 bases, and 12 bases lay between the germline ends. Profiled with immunoSEQ multiplex PCR; TCRdb holds only in-frame clones, not every one. The table has some 150,000 clones, around 77% seen once; the top ten hold 25% to 30%. Only a few counts were recorded for this clone. This specimen consisted of PBMCs, obtained after 12 months of ibrutinib treatment. This chain joins TRBV2 and TRBJ2-7, with D tentatively TRBD2 (5 bases). This TCR was recovered from a human donor with chronic lymphocytic leukemia. The CDR3 DNA is TGTGCCAGCAACATGAGGGAGACCTACGAGCAGTACTTC. Amino acids: CASNMRETYEQYF.